This T cell receptor beta chain was retrieved from a study of T cell responses to AZD1222 COVID-19 vaccine. On the study more broadly: Analysis merged second doses at about 4 or about 12 weeks.

Germline trimming cut 1 base from V and 2 bases from J; bases unmatched to any gene: 5. The CDR3 spans 16 residues. Germline CDR1 is LGHNA and CDR2 is YSLEER. Produced via immunoSEQ multiplex PCR; TCRdb's table is partial and in-frame only. The sample carries 100,000 or so clones, roughly 82% recorded once. About this clone itself: Its target is not known.

General study points: Repertoire sampling happened only post peak T cell response. It was only a handful of AZD1222 recipients who were seropositive at baseline. Elevations in Spike-specific TCR breadth and depth followed administration of two AZD1222 doses.

The rearrangement uses TRBV4-3 and TRBJ2-1; 7 nucleotides agree with TRBD2. This clonotype originated in an adult in good health. The sequences come from peripheral blood, collected on day 0 of AZD1222 vaccination. In nucleotides, the CDR3 is TGCGCCAGCAGCCAAGGGAGCGGGGCCACCTACAATGAGCAGTTCTTC. Residues: CASSQGSGATYNEQFF.